Listed here are 26 T cell receptor beta chains from one sample, sequenced in a study of identical twins. TCRdb passed the 5' RACE reads through MiXCR, listing each CDR3 protein once. The sample lists 500,000 to 550,000 distinct CDR3 sequences; roughly a fifth were seen once. This sample also belongs to another study, concerning T cells expressing NK-cell markers.

The sample taken for sequencing was CD4+ T cells sorted from blood. These receptors all come from a woman between 18 and 29 years old in good health.

This clonotype was detected many times. The CDR3 is CASSLVYGGEAFF. The CDR3 DNA reads as TGCGCCAGCAGCTTGGTATACGGCGGGGAAGCTTTCTTT. The genes are TRBV5-1 and TRBJ1-1; unclear D gene. Germline V CDR1 and CDR2: SGHRS, YFSETQ. The CDR3 extends over 13 amino acids. V dropped 0 bases and J dropped 8 bases, with 11 bases sitting between them.

V usage is TRBV4-1 and J usage is TRBJ1-1, with a possible D match to TRBD1 (5 bases). V lost 2 bases to trimming and J lost 7 bases, with 17 bases between them. The CDR3 extends over 15 amino acids. CDR1 MGHRA and CDR2 YSYEKL come from the germline V gene. DNA for the CDR3: TGCGCCAGCAGCCAAATTCCAACTGTTGACAGTGAAGCTTTCTTT. This encodes CASSQIPTVDSEAFF.

This clonotype was detected many times. The chain is built from TRBV12-3 or TRBV12-4 and TRBJ2-7, with 7 bases that match TRBD2. V was clipped by 6 bases and J by 6 bases; unmatched bases: 14. The CDR3 spans 15 residues. The DNA for the CDR3 is TGTGCCAGCAGATTTCTCGGGCGGGGGACCTCCGAGCAGTACTTC. This codes for CASRFLGRGTSEQYF.

In its sample, this clonotype was seen once. The chain employs TRBV29-1 and TRBJ2-1; perhaps TRBD1 as D (6 bases). The CDR3 is made up of 15 amino acids. V lost 3 bases, J lost 4 bases, and 16 bases lay in between. CDR1 SQVTM and CDR2 ANQGSEA come from the germline V gene. The CDR3 here is CSVEGRRGRYNEQFF. DNA of the CDR3: TGCAGCGTTGAGGGTCGCAGGGGACGATACAATGAGCAGTTCTTC.

This clonotype was seen a few times. V gene TRBV4-3 combines with J gene TRBJ1-3; D not resolved. This CDR3 spans 13 amino acids. V was cut by 3 bases and J by 0 bases, with 3 bases left in between. Germline-derived CDR1 and CDR2 are LGHNA and YSLEER. CDR3 in amino acids: CASSQASGNTIYF. DNA of the CDR3: TGCGCCAGCAGCCAGGCCTCTGGAAACACCATATATTTT.

V and J are TRBV5-4 and TRBJ2-5, with D uncertain. Trimming left V 7 bases short and J 8 bases short, with 21 bases between. Germline V gene sequence: CDR1 SGHNT, CDR2 YYREEE (reference sequence). This CDR3 is built from 14 residues. In nucleotides, the CDR3 is TGTGCCAGCCGAAGGATGGGGTCATGGGGAACCCAGTACTTC. It specifies CASRRMGSWGTQYF.

The J gene is TRBJ1-1, the V gene TRBV4-2; D is unclear. Germline CDR1 LGHNA, CDR2 YNFKEQ. The CDR3 spans 13 residues. V was clipped by 7 bases and J by 1 base, with 10 bases between them. The CDR3 DNA reads as TGTGCCAGCACCGCCGGCCAGAACACTGAAGCTTTCTTT. Its translation is CASTAGQNTEAFF.

The chain employs TRBV7-8 and TRBJ2-5; 11 nucleotides agree with TRBD2. Germline V gene data show CDR1 as SGHVS and CDR2 as FQNEAQ. CDR3 length equals 17 residues. Germline trimming cut 0 bases from V and 3 bases from J; bases unmatched to any gene: 6. CDR3 coding DNA: TGTGCCAGCAGCTTAGCTGTGGTAGCGGGAGGGAAAGAGACCCAGTACTTC. This encodes CASSLAVVAGGKETQYF.

A few counts support this clonotype. One junction end disagrees with the germline gene, perhaps due to a read error. The chain combines TRBV18 with TRBJ2-1; D tentatively fits TRBD1 or TRBD2 (5 bases each). The CDR3 is 14 residues long. The germline V gene encodes CDR1 KGHSH and CDR2 LQKENI. In DNA, the CDR3 is TGTGCCAGCTCACCGGGGACCTCCGACAATGAGCAGTTCTTC. This encodes CASSPGTSDNEQFF. Looking up the rest from reference TRBV18 and TRBJ2-1 gives the full variable domain: NAGVMQNPRHLVRRRGQEARLRCSPMKGHSHVYWYRQLPEEGLKFMVYLQKENIIDESGMPKERFSAEFPKEGPSILRIQQVVRGDSAAYFCASSPGTSDNEQFFGPGTRLTVL.

Many counts were recorded for this clonotype. CDR3 sequence (DNA): TGCAGTGCTAGAGAGGTCGGGGCCACCACAGATACGCAGTATTTT. It codes for CSAREVGATTDTQYF. The V gene is TRBV20-1, the J gene TRBJ2-3; TRBD1 or TRBD2 may be the D gene (5 bases each). The CDR3 consists of 15 residues. Between the trimmed V and J ends, which lost 0 bases and 2 bases, there was a span of 12 bases. Germline V gene lookup returns CDR1 DFQATT and CDR2 SNEGSKA (reference sequence).

This clonotype occurred once. This rearrangement joins TRBV11-3 to TRBJ2-3; D call uncertain. CDR1 is SGHNT, CDR2 YENEEA, per germline. CDR3 size: 13 residues. V was clipped by 0 bases and J by 7 bases, with 8 bases between them. CDR3 protein: CASSLDSLNTQYF. The DNA of the CDR3 is TGTGCCAGCAGCTTAGATTCCCTCAATACGCAGTATTTT.

This clonotype was seen at least ten times. The chain has TRBV7-9 and TRBJ2-7; no definite D call. V shed 4 bases and J shed 1 base, with 8 bases lying between them. CDR3 size: 13 residues. Looked up from germline, CDR1 is SEHNR and CDR2 is FQNEAQ (reference sequence). CDR3 DNA sequence: TGTGCCAGCAGCTCCGGGTCTTCCTACGAGCAGTACTTC. Protein sequence: CASSSGSSYEQYF.

This clonotype has a count of ten or more. In DNA form, the CDR3 reads TGCAGCGGCGAGACGGACAACTATGGCTACACCTTC. Its translation is CSGETDNYGYTF. This chain joins TRBV29-1 and TRBJ1-2; D gene uncertain. The CDR3 has 12 residues. Per germline, CDR1 SQVTM and CDR2 ANQGSEA. V was cut by 7 bases and J by 2 bases, with 11 bases left in between. Full variable domain (outside the CDR3, taken from reference TRBV29-1 and TRBJ1-2): SAVISQKPSRDICQRGTSLTIQCQVDSQVTMMFWYRQQPGQSLTLIATANQGSEATYESGFVIDKFPISRPNLTFSTLTVSNMSPEDSSIYLCSGETDNYGYTFGSGTRLTVV.

This clonotype was detected only a few times. This chain uses TRBV29-1 with TRBJ2-1; 7 nucleotides agree with TRBD2. Germline CDR1 is SQVTM and CDR2 is ANQGSEA. The V segment lost 4 bases and the J segment 2 bases; nucleotides outside the gene matches: 8. The CDR3 length is 15 residues. CDR3 protein: CSVVGGFRTYNEQFF. The CDR3 DNA is TGCAGCGTTGTCGGGGGGTTCCGGACCTACAATGAGCAGTTCTTC.

This clonotype was observed a handful of times. The chain is built from TRBV20-1 and TRBJ1-3; D is ambiguous. With 5 bases removed from V and 2 bases from J, the gap between germline ends came to 7 bases. Germline V gives CDR1 DFQATT, CDR2 SNEGSKA (reference sequence). This CDR3 region has 12 residues. The CDR3 reads CSAREAGNTIYF. The CDR3 coding sequence is TGCAGTGCTCGTGAGGCTGGAAACACCATATATTTT.

This clonotype showed up many times. The chain recombines TRBV7-9 with TRBJ1-6; D call uncertain. This CDR3 has 13 amino acids. Looked up from germline, CDR1 is SEHNR and CDR2 is FQNEAQ (reference sequence). The V and J ends lost 8 bases and 0 bases respectively, with 5 bases between them. CDR3 loop: CASRTSYNSPLHF. CDR3 nucleotides: TGTGCCAGCCGTACCTCCTATAATTCACCCCTCCACTTT. The full variable domain, in which reference TRBV7-9 and TRBJ1-6 provide the parts outside the CDR3, is DTGVSQNPRHKITKRGQNVTFRCDPISEHNRLYWYRQTLGQGPEFLTYFQNEAQLEKSRLLSDRFSAERPKGSFSTLEIQRTEQGDSAMYLCASRTSYNSPLHFGNGTRLTVT.

The V call is TRBV12-3 or TRBV12-4, the J call TRBJ1-2; 7 bases are shared with TRBD1. V lost 5 bases and J lost 5; bases outside the gene matches: 8. There are 14 residues in the CDR3. CDR3: CASSPLTGRYGYTF. The CDR3 DNA sequence: TGTGCCAGCAGTCCCCTGACAGGGAGATATGGCTACACCTTC.

The chain uses TRBV5-1 and TRBJ2-5; D unclear. CDR3 length: 14 residues. From germline, CDR1 is SGHRS and CDR2 YFSETQ. With 0 bases removed from V and 7 bases from J, the gap between germline ends came to 13 bases. In DNA form, the CDR3 reads TGCGCCAGCAGCTTGGAACAGCAGTGGGGGACCCAGTACTTC. Its translation is CASSLEQQWGTQYF.

The chain employs TRBV6-1 and TRBJ2-2; D unresolved. Trimming took off 8 bases at V and 2 bases at J, with 18 bases between the two ends. CDR3 length: 16 residues. CDR1 MNHNS and CDR2 SASEGT come from the germline V gene. As DNA, the CDR3 is TGTGCCAGCCTACCGGACCTCAGAGGAAACACCGGGGAGCTGTTTTTT. Protein product: CASLPDLRGNTGELFF.

The V call is TRBV7-3, the J call TRBJ1-1; D is unresolved. CDR1 and CDR2 from the germline V gene are SGHTA and FQGTGA. Trimming pared 2 bases from V and 3 bases from J, leaving 7 bases between. This CDR3 has 13 residues. The CDR3 DNA reads as TGTGCCAGCAGCTTATTTCTAGACACTGAAGCTTTCTTT. Translating gives CASSLFLDTEAFF.

This clonotype was counted between two and nine times. CDR3 DNA: TGTGCCAGCAGTCATGGGACAGGATCACGGCCCCAGCATTTT. Its translation is CASSHGTGSRPQHF. This sequence joins TRBV25-1 and TRBJ1-5, with TRBD1 identical over 8 bases. After removal of 5 bases from V and 9 bases from J, the junction contained 9 bases not matched to a gene. Germline lookup yields CDR1 MGHDK and CDR2 SYGVNS. This CDR3 has 14 residues. Full variable domain (outside the CDR3, taken from reference TRBV25-1 and TRBJ1-5): EADIYQTPRYLVIGTGKKITLECSQTMGHDKMYWYQQDPGMELHLIHYSYGVNSTEKGDLSSESTVSRIRTEHFPLTLESARPSHTSQYLCASSHGTGSRPQHFGDGTRLSIL.

The chain links TRBV20-1 to TRBJ2-5; possibly TRBD2 for D (5 bases). Trimming left V 4 bases short and J 7 bases short, with 13 bases between. This CDR3 is built from 12 residues. CDR1 and CDR2 from the germline V gene are DFQATT and SNEGSKA (reference sequence). The CDR3 sequence is CSATDLDGTQYF. CDR3 bases: TGCAGTGCTACGGACTTGGACGGGACCCAGTACTTC.

This sequence joins TRBV27 and TRBJ1-1, with 9 bases fitting TRBD1. Losses at the gene ends were 7 bases for V and 8 bases for J; bases not matched to a gene: 17. The CDR3 is 16 amino acids. Germline V gene sequence: CDR1 MNHEY, CDR2 SMNVEV (reference sequence). The CDR3 region is CASTPRTGAPEREAFF. The CDR3 DNA sequence: TGTGCCAGCACTCCTCGGACAGGGGCACCGGAGAGAGAAGCTTTCTTT.

V and J are TRBV27 and TRBJ1-3, with 10 bases matching TRBD1. CDR3 size: 15 residues. CDR1 is MNHEY and CDR2 is SMNVEV in the germline V gene (reference sequence). With 5 bases clipped from V and 2 bases from J, the junction kept 3 bases outside the gene matches. In nucleotides, the CDR3 is TGTGCCAGCAGTCGAGGGACAGGGGCTGGAAACACCATATATTTT. Its protein is CASSRGTGAGNTIYF.

This clonotype came up a few times. V is TRBV20-1 and J is TRBJ2-3; D gene ambiguous. The CDR3 loop spans 13 amino acids. Germline CDR1 is DFQATT and CDR2 is SNEGSKA (reference sequence). V was cut by 3 bases and J by 2 bases, with 9 bases left in between. The DNA for the CDR3 is TGCAGTGCTAGTTTTCGTCACACAGATACGCAGTATTTT. The encoded protein is CSASFRHTDTQYF.

The J gene is TRBJ2-2, the V gene TRBV7-9, with a possible D match to TRBD2 (6 bases). The germline V and J ends were trimmed by 4 bases and 6 bases, with 9 bases remaining between them. Per germline, CDR1 SEHNR and CDR2 FQNEAQ (reference sequence). There are 13 residues in the CDR3. CDR3 nucleotides: TGTGCCAGCAGCTCCAGGGAGGCCGGGGAGCTGTTTTTT. It is translated as CASSSREAGELFF.